This TCR beta chain emerged from a study of blood T cells in healthy people across ages (dated by TCRdb to about 2015). For the study in its entirety: In model experiments, template switching captured about one uniquely barcoded TCR beta cDNA molecule for every two T cells. To track age-related changes in TCR beta repertoire diversity, the study relied on deep sequencing normalized with unique cDNA molecular identifiers. The donors were divided into four age groups: young (average about 16 years), middle-aged (roughly 40), aged (under 70) and long-lived (nearly 85). To avoid experimental bias, donors of different ages were spread randomly across the sequencing lanes. For two donors (one aged 18 to 30 and one aged 80 or older), the study analyzed two additional independent replicas of 1 million unique cDNA reads from the same blood draw. General study outcomes and caveats: Since profiling was done on bulk unsorted PBMCs, naive and antigen-experienced compartments could not be conclusively compared. Observed TCR beta diversity per million T cells fell roughly linearly with age, and a significant reduction was already apparent by age roughly 40. The long-lived group showed more naive CD4+ T cells, fewer expanded clones and increased TCR diversity than the aged group, suggesting age selection. There was a strong correlation between observed TCR beta diversity and the percentage of naive T cells measured by flow cytometry. Because donor CMV infection status was unknown, age-related changes in expanded clonotypes were potentially confounded. Estimates of total diversity based on one million sequenced T cells were considered lower bounds and underestimates.

Donors were 39 systemically healthy Caucasian individuals from Russia aged roughly 6 to 90 years. Ten milliliters of peripheral blood were drawn from each donor into EDTA-treated Vacutainer tubes. PBMCs were isolated by Ficoll-Paque density-gradient centrifugation, with at least 6 million obtained per sample. Trizol reagent was used to extract total RNA from PBMCs, with at least 6 micrograms per sample. For every donor, an aliquot of PBMCs went through flow cytometry to measure the percentages of naive CD45RAhigh/CD27high T cells. The library came from 5' RACE. These reads were obtained on an Illumina HiSeq 2500. A second PCR of about 6 to 11 cycles was performed with a sample-barcoded 5' primer and a J-beta primer mix. A unique molecular identifier was introduced onto each TCR beta cDNA molecule by a template-switch 5' adaptor carrying 12 random nucleotides. Each sample yielded at least 3 million CDR3-containing paired-end reads. First-strand cDNA was synthesized from all RNA with the Mint cDNA synthesis kit, primed by a TRBC-specific oligonucleotide. After uracil-DNA glycosylase treatment, a first 18-cycle PCR used universal primers M1SS and BC2_uni_R on all cDNA. Per the authors' processing: For normalization, 1 million high-quality reads were randomly selected from each sample, with every read carrying a distinct molecular identifier. Reads sharing molecular identifiers were discarded rather than binned into consensus sequences. MiTCR, set to a Q25 quality threshold and the strictest error-elimination algorithm, was used for CDR3 identification, clonotype clustering and error correction. A nonparametric unseen species model with Euler transformation was used to estimate lower-bound total TCR beta diversity. TCRdb redid the processing of the public reads, applying fastp at Q25 and MiXCR, and retained in-frame beta chains. CDR3 protein sequences are deduplicated, and each keeps its most common genes and DNA. These V and J calls rely on TCRdb rather than the paper's analysis. The sample contains about 970,000 distinct CDR3 sequences, roughly 50% of them found a single time. The biggest ten clones account for about 21% of the sample.

After removal of 7 bases from V and 4 bases from J, the junction retains 7 bases not matched to a gene. The germline V gene supplies CDR1 LGHNA and CDR2 YNFKEQ. Reading from cysteine to phenylalanine, the CDR3 counts 15 amino acids. Of all the DNA, just the CDR3 is kept, 45 bases in frame from base 1. As to this clonotype: Its target antigen remains unknown. One base away there is no much larger clone; base qualities are not given.

The TCR comes from a woman aged 60 to 75 in good health. The specimen was blood. The sequence links TRBV4-2 to TRBJ2-1; 10 central nucleotides agree with TRBD2. CDR3 region: CASTLAGALYNEQFF. The DNA sequence reads TGTGCCAGCACCCTAGCGGGAGCTTTATACAATGAGCAGTTCTTC.